Listed here are 25 T cell receptor beta chains from one sample, sequenced in a study of blood T cells in healthy people across ages. A second PCR of 7 to 11 cycles used a sample-barcoded 5' primer and a J-beta primer mix. TCRdb reprocessed the 5' RACE reads with MiXCR, giving one entry per CDR3 protein. The table lists hundreds of thousands of distinct CDR3 sequences, about 30% of them singletons. The source material was blood. These receptors all stem from a woman of 80 years or more in good health.

J is TRBJ2-7 and V is TRBV7-6; 13 positions match TRBD2. The V segment lost 2 bases and the J segment 0 bases; nucleotides outside the gene matches: 10. Germline CDR1 SGHVS, CDR2 FNYEAQ. There are 19 residues in the CDR3. This CDR3 is CASSLREPGLAGTSYEQYF. The CDR3 DNA follows: TGTGCCAGCAGCTTAAGGGAACCGGGACTAGCGGGGACCTCCTACGAGCAGTACTTC.

This clonotype occurred many times. A read error may explain this, as a much larger clone is one base away. The rearrangement joins TRBV7-6 to TRBJ2-5; TRBD2 matches 8 bases. Germline V gene data show CDR1 as SGHVS and CDR2 as FNYEAQ. Unmatched junction bases numbered 12, after V lost 1 base and J lost 11 bases. The CDR3 runs to 15 residues. The CDR3: CASSLGSGGHSEQYF. In DNA form, the CDR3 reads TGTGCCAGCAGCTTAGGGTCGGGGGGGCATAGTGAGCAGTACTTC. The full variable domain, in which reference TRBV7-6 and TRBJ2-5 provide the parts outside the CDR3, is GAGVSQSPRYKVTKRGQDVALRCDPISGHVSLYWYRQALGQGPEFLTYFNYEAQQDKSGLPNDRFSAERPEGSISTLTIQRTEQRDSAMYRCASSLGSGGHSEQYFGPGTRLLVL.

This clonotype was counted a few times. A much larger clone sits a single nucleotide away, making a read error possible. The final CDR3 position lacks the conserved phenylalanine or tryptophan, pointing to a likely read error. The chain is built from TRBV29-1 and TRBJ1-5; TRBD1 agrees at 7 bases. The germline gives CDR1 SQVTM, CDR2 ANQGSEA. V lost 1 base to trimming and J lost 4 bases; unmatched junction nucleotides: 1. This CDR3 has 13 residues. CDR3 loop: CSVEGGQNQPQHL. DNA of the CDR3: TGCAGCGTTGAAGGGGGACAGAATCAGCCCCAGCATTTG.

This clonotype was observed a handful of times. J is TRBJ2-1 and V is TRBV6-1, with 11 nucleotides matching TRBD2. The ends lost 0 bases at V and 15 bases at J; junction bases unmatched: 10. CDR3 size: 15 residues. Germline V CDR1 and CDR2: MNHNS, SASEGT. The CDR3: CASSEAQPTSGERFF. DNA for the CDR3: TGTGCCAGCAGTGAAGCCCAACCGACTAGCGGGGAAAGGTTCTTC.

This clonotype was seen repeatedly, ten times or more. The chain has TRBV20-1 and TRBJ2-1; 9 positions match TRBD2. This CDR3 spans 17 amino acids. The V and J ends lost 0 bases and 0 bases, in that order; junction bases with no gene match: 6. Germline V gives CDR1 DFQATT, CDR2 SNEGSKA (reference sequence). The chain's CDR3 is CSARDTPRGGSYNEQFF. CDR3 DNA: TGCAGTGCTAGAGATACCCCGCGGGGGGGCTCCTACAATGAGCAGTTCTTC.

This chain connects TRBV20-1 to TRBJ1-5; a possible D gene is TRBD1 (5 bases). Trimming shortened V by 6 bases and J by 4 bases, and 19 bases separated the two germline ends. In germline, CDR1 is DFQATT, CDR2 SNEGSKA (reference sequence). The CDR3 contains 15 residues. The DNA of the CDR3 is TGCAGTGCAACTCGGGACCGCGGAGGGAATCAGCCCCAGCATTTT. It specifies CSATRDRGGNQPQHF.

As to this clonotype: This may stem from a read error, because a much larger clone lies one nucleotide away. Because the CDR3 is missing its conserved closing phenylalanine or tryptophan, this is likely a read error. J is TRBJ1-2 and V is TRBV3-1; 7 positions agree with TRBD1. Germline V CDR1 and CDR2: LGHDT, YNNKEL (reference sequence). Trimming took 4 bases from V and 1 from J; bases not matched to a gene: 6. CDR3 length: 15 amino acids. For the CDR3, the DNA is TGTGCCAGCAGCCCTGGGACAGCGGGTAACTATGGCTACACCGTC. As protein: CASSPGTAGNYGYTV.

The rearrangement uses TRBV30 and TRBJ1-1, with D unclear. CDR3 length: 16 residues. V was trimmed by 4 bases and J by 0 bases, leaving 18 bases between them. Germline loops: CDR1 GTSNPN, CDR2 SVGIG (reference sequence). CDR3 loop: CAWTLKGARMNTEAFF. CDR3 DNA sequence: TGTGCCTGGACCCTAAAGGGTGCCAGGATGAACACTGAAGCTTTCTTT. The full variable domain, in which reference TRBV30 and TRBJ1-1 provide the parts outside the CDR3, is SQTIHQWPATLVQPVGSPLSLECTVEGTSNPNLYWYRQAAGRGLQLLFYSVGIGQISSEVPQNLSASRPQDRQFILSSKKLLLSDSGFYLCAWTLKGARMNTEAFFGQGTRLTVV.

Only a few counts were recorded for this clonotype. V and J are TRBV2 and TRBJ1-5; the D gene is possibly TRBD1 (6 bases). The CDR3 is made up of 14 amino acids. V shed 4 bases and J shed 4 bases, with 11 bases lying between them. Per the germline V gene, CDR1 is SNHLY and CDR2 is FYNNEI. The CDR3 loop reads CASSGGQRNQPQHF. CDR3 in DNA: TGTGCCAGCAGTGGTGGACAGAGGAATCAGCCCCAGCATTTT.

This clonotype was detected ten times or more. The chain carries TRBV5-1 and TRBJ1-5; perhaps TRBD1 as D (5 bases). V lost 0 bases and J 6 bases, leaving 13 bases between the germline ends. The CDR3 is 15 residues long. Germline CDR1 is SGHRS and CDR2 is YFSETQ. CDR3 nucleotides: TGCGCCAGCAGCTTGGGATCTGGGGGAGGTCAGCCCCAGCATTTT. Protein: CASSLGSGGGQPQHF.

CDR3 coding DNA: TGCGCCAGCAGCCAGGCAGGAGCCAAAAACATTCAGTACTTC. Encoded protein: CASSQAGAKNIQYF. The V and J genes are TRBV5-1 and TRBJ2-4, with unresolved D. Germline values: CDR1 SGHRS, CDR2 YFSETQ. The CDR3 has 14 amino acids. V was pared by 4 bases and J by 0 bases, with 8 bases between.

This clonotype was found many times. The chain carries TRBV20-1 and TRBJ2-7; D not certain. V dropped 1 base and J dropped 2 bases, with 15 bases sitting between them. Germline V gene data show CDR1 as DFQATT and CDR2 as SNEGSKA (reference sequence). The CDR3 runs to 15 residues. The CDR3 DNA reads as TGCAGTGCTAGAGGACGAAACCAGGCGGCCTACGAGCAGTACTTC. This codes for CSARGRNQAAYEQYF.

This clonotype turned up a few times. The chain has TRBV28 and TRBJ2-3, with TRBD2 matching over 10 bases. Germline loops: CDR1 MDHEN, CDR2 SYDVKM. The CDR3 loop spans 16 amino acids. After removal of 3 bases from V and 6 bases from J, the junction contained 9 bases not matched to a gene. DNA of the CDR3: TGTGCCAGCAGTTTGCCCCTAGCGGGGGCGAGGGATACGCAGTATTTT. This sequence encodes CASSLPLAGARDTQYF.

The chain joins TRBV20-1 to TRBJ2-1; possible D gene TRBD2, 5 bases. CDR1 DFQATT and CDR2 SNEGSKA come from the germline V gene (reference sequence). V lost 0 bases and J 0 bases, leaving 21 bases between the germline ends. The CDR3 consists of 19 residues. For the CDR3, the DNA is TGCAGTGCTAGAGACCCTGGAGGTAGCAGCTGGTCCTCCTACAATGAGCAGTTCTTC. As protein: CSARDPGGSSWSSYNEQFF.

This clonotype was seen at least ten times. The V call is TRBV5-8, the J call TRBJ2-5; TRBD2 is a possible D gene (5 bases). The CDR3 covers 14 residues. The germline V gene encodes CDR1 SGHTS and CDR2 YDEGEE. Trimming removed 2 bases from V and 4 bases from J, with 12 bases in between. Here the CDR3 DNA reads TGTGCCAGCAGCTTCTATACTAGAGGAGAGACCCAGTACTTC. This encodes CASSFYTRGETQYF.

This clonotype has at least ten counts. The V gene is TRBV7-2, the J gene TRBJ2-3, with TRBD2 as a possible D gene (5 bases). Germline V lookup: CDR1 SGHTA, CDR2 FQGNSA. The CDR3 loop spans 15 amino acids. Trimming shortened V by 5 bases and J by 1 base, and 13 bases separated the two germline ends. The CDR3 sequence: CASSHRGPGTDTQYF. CDR3 DNA sequence: TGTGCCAGCAGCCATAGAGGGCCGGGCACAGATACGCAGTATTTT.

This clonotype was found many times. The chain has TRBV7-2 and TRBJ2-1; D is undetermined. Per the germline V gene, CDR1 is SGHTA and CDR2 is FQGNSA. There are 16 residues in the CDR3. V was pared by 5 bases and J by 0 bases, with 14 bases between. The CDR3: CASSLGPATSYNEQFF. The DNA for the CDR3 is TGTGCCAGCAGCCTCGGCCCAGCCACCTCCTACAATGAGCAGTTCTTC.

This chain uses TRBV5-6 with TRBJ2-1; TRBD1 is a possible D gene (5 bases). There are 14 residues in the CDR3. The germline V gene encodes CDR1 SGHDT and CDR2 YYEEEE. Deletions cut 6 bases from V and 8 bases from J, with 18 bases between. CDR3 sequence (DNA): TGTGCCAGCAACATGCTAGGACAAGGCTATGAGCAGTTCTTC. Translated: CASNMLGQGYEQFF.

This clonotype was counted ten times or more. CDR3 nucleotides: TGTGCCTCTTACACCTCGCGGGGGGACTCCTACAATGAGCAGTTCTTC. This sequence encodes CASYTSRGDSYNEQFF. The gene calls are TRBV6-2 or TRBV6-3 and TRBJ2-1; 8 bases are shared with TRBD2. Germline V gene data show CDR1 as MNHEY and CDR2 as SVGEGT. V lost 11 bases and J lost 0; bases outside the gene matches: 12. This CDR3 contains 16 residues.

The table lists this clonotype with many counts. V gene TRBV7-2 combines with J gene TRBJ2-7, with D possibly matching TRBD2 (6 bases). Per germline, CDR1 SGHTA and CDR2 FQGNSA. The CDR3 sequence is 15 residues long. V was trimmed by 4 bases and J by 0 bases, leaving 13 bases between them. DNA of the CDR3: TGTGCCAGCAGCTCGGTTGGAGGGGCCTCCTACGAGCAGTACTTC. This translates into CASSSVGGASYEQYF.

This chain links TRBV20-1 with TRBJ2-7, with D perhaps TRBD2 (6 bases). V shed 3 bases and J shed 2 bases, with 17 bases lying between them. From germline, CDR1 is DFQATT and CDR2 SNEGSKA (reference sequence). The CDR3 totals 15 residues. The CDR3 coding sequence is TGCAGTGCTAGGGGATCCGGCGGGGCCCCCTACGAGCAGTACTTC. This codes for CSARGSGGAPYEQYF.

This clonotype was observed a handful of times. The CDR3 sequence is CASSLVGEKLFF. The CDR3 bases are TGTGCCAGCAGTTTAGTGGGTGAAAAACTGTTTTTT. This sequence joins TRBV27 and TRBJ1-4, with D unclear. V was cut by 2 bases and J by 7 bases, with 5 bases left in between. The CDR3 totals 12 residues. CDR1 MNHEY and CDR2 SMNVEV come from the germline V gene (reference sequence).

A word on this clonotype: The junction departs from the called germline gene at one end, perhaps through a read error. CDR3: CAGSPGTVFNSPLHF. CDR3 nucleotides: TGTGCCGGCAGTCCCGGGACAGTTTTTAATTCACCCCTCCACTTT. The rearrangement uses TRBV12-3 or TRBV12-4 and TRBJ1-6, with TRBD1 identical over 7 bases. The CDR3 extends over 15 amino acids.

This clonotype was recorded a few times. The chain has TRBV2 and TRBJ2-5; a possible D gene is TRBD2 (6 bases). This CDR3 has 13 residues. V lost 7 bases, J lost 11 bases, and 20 bases lay in between. In germline, CDR1 is SNHLY, CDR2 FYNNEI. The CDR3 loop reads CASTEGLYNEQYF. The CDR3 coding sequence is TGTGCCAGCACCGAGGGACTCTACAATGAGCAGTACTTC.

In its sample, this clonotype was seen many times. This chain links TRBV20-1 with TRBJ1-1, with a possible D match to TRBD1 (6 bases). V was pared by 5 bases and J by 5 bases, with 18 bases between. Germline CDR1 and CDR2: DFQATT and SNEGSKA (reference sequence). The CDR3 runs to 14 residues. CDR3 in amino acids: CSAFTTGKYTEAFF. The CDR3 nucleotides read TGCAGTGCTTTTACCACAGGGAAGTATACTGAAGCTTTCTTT.